The next 4 T cell receptor beta chains were all read from a single sample in a study of T cell clonality in common variable immunodeficiency. Whole-study results and caveats: Fewer deletions and N-nucleotide insertions were reportedly seen in common variable immunodeficiency TCR beta sequences.

The method was immunoSEQ multiplex PCR; TCRdb's version includes in-frame clones alone and lacks a portion of them. The table lists around 16,000 clones, with no singletons. No cognate antigen is known for these TCRs. The sequenced material came from peripheral blood mononuclear cells. The origin of the receptors is a human donor with common variable immunodeficiency.

This clone has only a few counts. The missing CDR3 end, 3 residues past where the read stops, is filled in from the germline J gene. The chain links TRBV7-9 to TRBJ2-2; D gene ambiguous. The CDR3 contains 14 residues. CDR1 is SEHNR, CDR2 FQNEAQ, per germline (reference sequence). Trimming stripped 1 base from V and 3 bases from J, with 6 bases between. The part of the CDR3 DNA that was read is TGTGCCAGCAGCTTAGTAGTTGACACCGGGGAG. Translated: CASSLVVDTGE. The whole CDR3 region reads CASSLVVDTGELFF.

This clone was observed a handful of times. The read ends 3 residues before the CDR3 terminus; that terminus is restored from the germline J gene. The chain links TRBV19 to TRBJ2-7, with 7 bases that match TRBD1. The trim removed 4 bases at V and 5 bases at J, leaving 8 bases unmatched. Germline V lookup: CDR1 LNHDA, CDR2 SQIVND (reference sequence). The length of the CDR3 is 14 residues. Here the CDR3 reads CASSNRQGSDEQYF. CDR3 DNA, as far as it was read: TGTGCCAGTAGTAATCGACAGGGCAGCGACGAG.

Remarks on this clone: The read halts 3 residues ahead of the CDR3 end, with the missing end drawn from the germline J gene. V gene TRBV30 combines with J gene TRBJ2-7; D may be TRBD1 (5 bases). The length of the CDR3 is 15 residues. Germline assignment: CDR1 GTSNPN and CDR2 SVGIG (reference sequence). Trimming shortened V by 1 base and J by 1 base, and 14 bases separated the two germline ends. CDR3 protein: CAWSAPHDSSYEQYF. The DNA read from the CDR3 is TGTGCCTGGAGTGCACCCCACGACAGTTCCTACGAG.

About this clone itself: The CDR3 extends 3 residues past the end of the read, so its final part is completed from the germline J gene. The V gene is TRBV6-1, the J gene TRBJ1-1; 8 bases are shared with TRBD1. CDR3 length: 16 amino acids. V gave up 0 bases and J gave up 1 base; unmatched junction bases: 4. Germline V CDR1 and CDR2: MNHNS, SASEGT. CDR3 loop: CASSEASGTGNTEAFF. The CDR3 DNA, read in part, is TGTGCCAGCAGTGAAGCGTCCGGGACAGGGAACACTGAA.